One T cell receptor (beta chain) is described in this entry. In the original processing: Amplification from reference gene primers served as the basis for estimated nucleated cell counts. TCRdb keeps only in-frame clones here, not all; method: immunoSEQ multiplex PCR. V and J calls and clone size are copied from that table; D and trimming were computed from the DNA. Here the sample spans some 100,000 clones, 60% to 85% being singletons. The data originate from a study of blood T cell repertoires in COVID-19. Study context: Samples came from the United States, Italy and Spain, spanning acute and convalescent COVID-19.

J gave up 3 bases and V 6 bases, and 5 bases lay outside the gene matches. The germline V gene has CDR1 SGHTS and CDR2 YDEGEE. CDR3 length: 14 amino acids. Sequenced material: peripheral blood. V and J are TRBV5-8 and TRBJ2-1; 8 positions agree with TRBD2. The receptor was isolated from a man aged 65-85 years with acute or convalescent COVID-19. CDR3 sequence (DNA): TGTGCCAGCAATCGGGGGGGCAGCTACAATGAGCAGTTCTTC. Translated: CASNRGGSYNEQFF.